The source of this TCR beta chain is a study of identical twins. Only healthy Caucasians were included as donors. This clonotype occurred many times. Germline V gives CDR1 DFQATT, CDR2 SNEGSKA (reference sequence). CDR3 size: 12 residues. V was trimmed by 7 bases and J by 6 bases, leaving 16 bases between them. MiXCR, run by TCRdb on the 5' RACE reads, gives a single entry per CDR3 protein. The sample lists 640,000 or so distinct CDR3 sequences; 6.1% were seen once. The gene calls are TRBV20-1 and TRBJ2-7, with D perhaps given as TRBD1 or TRBD2 (5 bases each). Sequenced material: naive T cells sorted from blood. The receptor's source is a man in his late teens or twenties in good health. For the CDR3, the DNA is TGCAGTGGGCAAAAGGGACCTGGCGAGCAGTACTTC. Its translation is CSGQKGPGEQYF.